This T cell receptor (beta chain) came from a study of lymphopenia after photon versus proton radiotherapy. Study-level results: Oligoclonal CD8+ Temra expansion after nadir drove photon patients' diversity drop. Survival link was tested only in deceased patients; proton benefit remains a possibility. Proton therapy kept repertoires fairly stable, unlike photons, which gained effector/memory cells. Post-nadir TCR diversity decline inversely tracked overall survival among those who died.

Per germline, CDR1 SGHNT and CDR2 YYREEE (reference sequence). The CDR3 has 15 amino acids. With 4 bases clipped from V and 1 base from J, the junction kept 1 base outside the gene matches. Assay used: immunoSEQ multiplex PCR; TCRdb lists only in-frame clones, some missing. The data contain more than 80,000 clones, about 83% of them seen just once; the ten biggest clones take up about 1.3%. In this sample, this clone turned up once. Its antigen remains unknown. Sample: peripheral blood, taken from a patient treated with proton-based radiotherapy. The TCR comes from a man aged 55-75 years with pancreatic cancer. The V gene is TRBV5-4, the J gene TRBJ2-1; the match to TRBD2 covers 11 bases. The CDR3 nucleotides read TGTGCCAGCAGCACTAGCGGGGGATCCTACAATGAGCAGTTCTTC. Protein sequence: CASSTSGGSYNEQFF.